The 30 T cell receptor beta chains listed next were all sequenced from one sample in a study of T cell responses to AZD1222 COVID-19 vaccine. The data were produced by immunoSEQ multiplex PCR, yet TCRdb's version contains in-frame clones alone and is incomplete. Of 85,000 to 130,000 clones in the sample, approximately 90% are singletons; the top ten hold 3% to 4%. The sample consisted of peripheral blood, taken on day 0 of AZD1222 vaccination. The origin of the receptors is an adult in good health.

The V and J genes are TRBV25-1 and TRBJ1-2; D remains unclear. Trimming removed 6 bases at V and 6 bases at J, with 14 bases between. Germline loops: CDR1 MGHDK, CDR2 SYGVNS. The CDR3 runs 13 residues. The CDR3 is CASRSPASNGYTF. CDR3 bases: TGTGCCAGCAGGTCCCCGGCGTCCAATGGCTACACCTTC.

The chain joins TRBV7-9 to TRBJ2-7; no reliable D call. The CDR3 runs to 14 residues. The germline CDR1 and CDR2 sequences are SEHNR and FQNEAQ (reference sequence). The V end lost 5 bases, the J end lost 0 bases, and 11 bases lay between the germline ends. CDR3 region: CASSPRTGSYEQYF. The CDR3 nucleotides are TGTGCCAGCAGCCCCCGGACCGGCTCCTACGAGCAGTACTTC.

V and J are TRBV19 and TRBJ2-7; 10 nucleotides agree with TRBD1. V dropped 0 bases and J dropped 2; count of bases not matched to a gene: 4. Per the germline V gene, CDR1 is LNHDA and CDR2 is SQIVND (reference sequence). This CDR3 is built from 16 residues. DNA of the CDR3: TGTGCCAGTAGTATAGATCTAGGGACAGGGGCCTACGAGCAGTACTTC. This gives the protein CASSIDLGTGAYEQYF. The full variable domain, rest sourced from reference TRBV19 and TRBJ2-7, is DGGITQSPKYLFRKEGQNVTLSCEQNLNHDAMYWYRQDPGQGLRLIYYSQIVNDFQKGDIAEGYSVSREKKESFPLTVTSAQKNPTAFYLCASSIDLGTGAYEQYFGPGTRLTVT.

V is TRBV5-1 and J is TRBJ2-6, with D perhaps matching TRBD1 (7 bases). Germline V CDR1 and CDR2: SGHRS, YFSETQ. Trimming shortened V by 0 bases and J by 4 bases, and 23 bases separated the two germline ends. The CDR3 has 20 amino acids. CDR3 sequence reads: CASSLVGQRVVSFGANVLTF. CDR3 sequence (DNA): TGCGCCAGCAGCTTGGTGGGACAGCGGGTGGTCTCTTTCGGGGCCAACGTCCTGACTTTC.

The CDR3 loop reads CASSLAWADTQYF. In nucleotides, the CDR3 is TGTGCCAGCAGCTTAGCGTGGGCAGATACGCAGTATTTT. The chain employs TRBV7-9 and TRBJ2-3; D ambiguous. The CDR3 has 13 residues. CDR1 and CDR2 from the germline V gene are SEHNR and FQNEAQ (reference sequence). V shed 0 bases and J shed 4 bases, with 5 bases lying between them.

CDR3 nucleotide sequence: TGTGCCAGTAGTATCCAAGCAACTAATGAAAAACTGTTTTTT. Protein sequence: CASSIQATNEKLFF. V and J are TRBV19 and TRBJ1-4; D is unresolved. V was clipped by 3 bases and J by 0 bases, with 5 bases between them. The V gene's germline CDR1 is LNHDA and CDR2 SQIVND (reference sequence). This CDR3 is built from 14 residues.

The chain employs TRBV9 and TRBJ1-2; the D gene is possibly TRBD1 (6 bases). Germline CDR1 is SGDLS and CDR2 is YYNGEE. The CDR3 loop spans 14 amino acids. Trimming shortened V by 0 bases and J by 3 bases, and 9 bases separated the two germline ends. CDR3 region: CASSVGTVDYGYTF. In DNA form, the CDR3 reads TGTGCCAGCAGCGTAGGGACAGTAGACTATGGCTACACCTTC.

This clone has just one count. The gene calls are TRBV7-2 and TRBJ2-2; perhaps D is TRBD1 or TRBD2 (6 bases each). Germline CDR1 is SGHTA and CDR2 is FQGNSA. V dropped 5 bases and J dropped 7 bases, with 20 bases sitting between them. There are 16 residues in the CDR3. CDR3: CASSPRWGAGNGELFF. CDR3 nucleotide sequence: TGTGCCAGCAGCCCCCGGTGGGGGGCGGGCAACGGGGAGCTGTTTTTT.

This chain connects TRBV19 to TRBJ2-2; 7 bases are shared with TRBD1. Germline assignment: CDR1 LNHDA and CDR2 SQIVND (reference sequence). V dropped 4 bases and J dropped 5; count of bases not matched to a gene: 7. The CDR3 consists of 15 residues. CDR3 region: CASSRSGGGTGELFF. CDR3 bases: TGTGCCAGTAGTAGGTCAGGGGGTGGGACCGGGGAGCTGTTTTTT. Full variable domain (missing parts from reference TRBV19 and TRBJ2-2): DGGITQSPKYLFRKEGQNVTLSCEQNLNHDAMYWYRQDPGQGLRLIYYSQIVNDFQKGDIAEGYSVSREKKESFPLTVTSAQKNPTAFYLCASSRSGGGTGELFFGEGSRLTVL.

The chain employs TRBV4-2 and TRBJ2-1; 10 bases are a match to TRBD2. V was pared by 4 bases and J by 6 bases, with 12 bases of the junction left unmatched. Germline CDR1 reads LGHNA; CDR2 reads YNFKEQ. This CDR3 is 17 amino acids long. Here the CDR3 reads CASSPQSLAGAFNEQFF. CDR3 nucleotide sequence: TGTGCCAGCAGCCCCCAATCTCTAGCGGGGGCCTTCAATGAGCAGTTCTTC.

The rearrangement links TRBV5-4 to TRBJ1-2; 8 nucleotides align to TRBD1. Trimming took 0 bases from V and 4 from J; bases not matched to a gene: 5. Germline V CDR1 and CDR2: SGHNT, YYREEE (reference sequence). The length of the CDR3 is 15 residues. CDR3 nucleotides: TGTGCCAGCAGCTTGGATCCGGACAGGGTCTATGGCTACACCTTC. It codes for CASSLDPDRVYGYTF. The full variable domain, in which reference TRBV5-4 and TRBJ1-2 provide the parts outside the CDR3, is ETGVTQSPTHLIKTRGQQVTLRCSSQSGHNTVSWYQQALGQGPQFIFQYYREEENGRGNFPPRFSGLQFPNYSSELNVNALELDDSALYLCASSLDPDRVYGYTFGSGTRLTVV.

The chain couples TRBV28 to TRBJ1-2; no firm D call. With 0 bases removed from V and 7 bases from J, the gap between germline ends came to 9 bases. Looked up from germline, CDR1 is MDHEN and CDR2 is SYDVKM. This CDR3 is 13 amino acids long. The CDR3 DNA reads as TGTGCCAGCAGTTTATGGGGAGGGTCTGGCTACACCTTC. It encodes CASSLWGGSGYTF.

The genes are TRBV27 and TRBJ1-1; tentatively, D is TRBD1 (6 bases). V was cut by 0 bases and J by 4 bases, with 15 bases left in between. Germline CDR1 reads MNHEY; CDR2 reads SMNVEV (reference sequence). The CDR3 totals 16 residues. The CDR3 DNA reads as TGTGCCAGCAGTTTATCGCAGGCAGGGGTGGGCACTGAAGCTTTCTTT. Translated, it gives CASSLSQAGVGTEAFF.

V and J are TRBV3-1 (or the pseudogene TRBV3-2) and TRBJ1-4; D is uncertain. The germline gives CDR1 LGHDT, CDR2 YNNKEL (reference sequence). Trimming shortened V by 6 bases and J by 8 bases, and 22 bases separated the two germline ends. The CDR3 has 16 residues. In DNA form, the CDR3 reads TGTGCCAGCAGTCACCTCCAAGGGTCCAGGCGAGAAAAACTGTTTTTT. Protein product: CASSHLQGSRREKLFF.

This clone occurred once. The chain joins TRBV19 to TRBJ1-5, with unresolved D. CDR3 length equals 16 residues. Trimming shortened V by 5 bases and J by 3 bases, and 17 bases separated the two germline ends. Germline CDR1 is LNHDA and CDR2 is SQIVND (reference sequence). The CDR3 spells CASSSLFWEINQPQHF. CDR3 in DNA: TGTGCCAGTAGTTCCCTGTTCTGGGAAATCAATCAGCCCCAGCATTTT. The variable domain in full, completed from reference TRBV19 and TRBJ1-5, reads DGGITQSPKYLFRKEGQNVTLSCEQNLNHDAMYWYRQDPGQGLRLIYYSQIVNDFQKGDIAEGYSVSREKKESFPLTVTSAQKNPTAFYLCASSSLFWEINQPQHFGDGTRLSIL.

The CDR3 region is CASSVGLVEGSPLHF. In nucleotides, the CDR3 is TGTGCCAGCAGCGTAGGTCTCGTAGAAGGTTCACCCCTCCACTTT. The chain couples TRBV9 to TRBJ1-6; D gene uncertain. The CDR3 loop spans 15 amino acids. Germline V gene lookup returns CDR1 SGDLS and CDR2 YYNGEE. Trimming pared 0 bases from V and 9 bases from J, leaving 13 bases between.

The genes are TRBV3-1 (or the pseudogene TRBV3-2) and TRBJ2-3, with D maybe TRBD2 (6 bases). V was shortened by 3 bases and J by 0 bases, with 7 bases between the two germline ends. The CDR3 runs to 14 residues. Germline V gene sequence: CDR1 LGHDT, CDR2 YNNKEL (reference sequence). CDR3 DNA sequence: TGTGCCAGCAGCCAGCGGGGTAGCACAGATACGCAGTATTTT. It translates to CASSQRGSTDTQYF.

J is TRBJ2-3 and V is TRBV10-3; 8 nucleotides match TRBD1. The CDR3 sequence is 15 residues long. With 4 bases clipped from V and 0 bases from J, the junction kept 3 bases outside the gene matches. Per germline, CDR1 ENHRY and CDR2 SYGVKD. CDR3 bases: TGTGCCATCAGTGTTCGGGACAGGAGCACAGATACGCAGTATTTT. Its translation is CAISVRDRSTDTQYF.

This chain joins TRBV6-2 or TRBV6-3 and TRBJ2-7; D call uncertain. Germline V gene lookup returns CDR1 MNHEY and CDR2 SVGEGT. V was cut by 5 bases and J by 4 bases, with 12 bases left in between. This CDR3 spans 13 amino acids. The CDR3 loop is CASSAALGYEQYF. In nucleotides, the CDR3 is TGTGCCAGCAGTGCCGCATTGGGATACGAGCAGTACTTC.

CDR3 in amino acids: CASSEGGGQPQHF. Here the CDR3 DNA reads TGTGCCAGCAGTGAGGGGGGCGGTCAGCCCCAGCATTTT. This chain links TRBV6-4 with TRBJ1-5, with D possibly matching TRBD1 (6 bases). V shed 3 bases and J shed 6 bases, with 9 bases lying between them. The CDR3 runs 13 residues. In germline, CDR1 is MRHNA, CDR2 SNTAGT.

V gene TRBV7-8 combines with J gene TRBJ1-1, with TRBD1 matching over 8 bases. V shed 4 bases, J shed 1 base, and the junction held 5 bases outside the gene matches. CDR3 length: 15 amino acids. CDR1 is SGHVS, CDR2 FQNEAQ, per germline. CDR3 protein: CASSSLTGGNTEAFF. In DNA, the CDR3 is TGTGCCAGCAGCTCCCTAACAGGGGGGAACACTGAAGCTTTCTTT.

CDR3 in amino acids: CASSFRTNTEAFF. DNA of the CDR3: TGTGCCAGCAGTTTTAGGACGAACACTGAAGCTTTCTTT. The gene calls are TRBV27 and TRBJ1-1; D remains unclear. The CDR3 length is 13 residues. CDR1 MNHEY and CDR2 SMNVEV come from the germline V gene (reference sequence). The germline V and J ends were trimmed by 3 bases and 1 base, with 6 bases remaining between them.

This clone was detected once. V usage is TRBV3-1 (or the pseudogene TRBV3-2) and J usage is TRBJ1-1; D is possibly TRBD1 (5 bases). This CDR3 has 14 residues. Trimming stripped 1 base from V and 3 bases from J, with 9 bases between. Germline V CDR1 and CDR2: LGHDT, YNNKEL (reference sequence). Here the CDR3 DNA reads TGTGCCAGCAGCCAAGTGGGGGAAGACACTGAAGCTTTCTTT. It translates to CASSQVGEDTEAFF.

The CDR3 here is CASRSGVDNQPQHF. CDR3 sequence (DNA): TGCGCCAGCAGATCAGGGGTTGACAATCAGCCCCAGCATTTT. V and J are TRBV5-1 and TRBJ1-5, with a tentative D call TRBD1 (6 bases). V lost 5 bases and J 3 bases, leaving 12 bases between the germline ends. This CDR3 has 14 residues. Germline CDR1 is SGHRS and CDR2 is YFSETQ. The variable domain in full, completed from reference TRBV5-1 and TRBJ1-5, reads KAGVTQTPRYLIKTRGQQVTLSCSPISGHRSVSWYQQTPGQGLQFLFEYFSETQRNKGNFPGRFSGRQFSNSRSEMNVSTLELGDSALYLCASRSGVDNQPQHFGDGTRLSIL.

The V call is TRBV5-1, the J call TRBJ2-5; maybe TRBD2 (5 bases). CDR1 SGHRS and CDR2 YFSETQ come from the germline V gene. Trimming removed 1 base from V and 1 base from J, with 11 bases in between. The length of the CDR3 is 15 residues. CDR3 protein: CASSLSPSGQETQYF. For the CDR3, the DNA is TGCGCCAGCAGCTTGAGTCCAAGCGGCCAAGAGACCCAGTACTTC.

This clone was detected once. This sequence joins TRBV6-2 or TRBV6-3 and TRBJ1-6, with no clear D. The V end was cut by 4 bases, the J end by 7 bases, with 14 bases between. This CDR3 contains 15 residues. The V gene's germline CDR1 is MNHEY and CDR2 SVGEGT. The CDR3 region is CASSLGIIRNSPLHF. CDR3 bases: TGTGCCAGCAGTTTGGGGATAATTCGAAATTCACCCCTCCACTTT.

The rearrangement links TRBV19 to TRBJ2-7; a weak D match, TRBD1 (6 bases). Germline assignment: CDR1 LNHDA and CDR2 SQIVND (reference sequence). This CDR3 region has 13 residues. Trimming pared 3 bases from V and 3 bases from J, leaving 9 bases between. The CDR3 is CASSIPGHYEQYF. CDR3 nucleotides: TGTGCCAGTAGTATTCCGGGACACTACGAGCAGTACTTC.

In its sample, this clone was seen a few times. The V call is TRBV15, the J call TRBJ2-1; TRBD2 matches 10 bases. The germline gives CDR1 LNHNV, CDR2 YYDKDF (reference sequence). Trimming took 9 bases from V and 4 from J; bases not matched to a gene: 3. The CDR3 is 13 amino acids. The CDR3 loop is CATASGGYNEQFF. CDR3 nucleotides: TGTGCCACTGCTAGCGGGGGATACAATGAGCAGTTCTTC.

V and J are TRBV12-3 or TRBV12-4 and TRBJ2-1, with a weak D call TRBD2 (5 bases). The CDR3 is made up of 13 amino acids. V lost 3 bases to trimming and J lost 6 bases, with 9 bases between them. The CDR3 DNA sequence: TGTGCCAGCAGTTTTTTGGGGAGCAATGAGCAGTTCTTC. It encodes CASSFLGSNEQFF.

The chain combines TRBV11-2 with TRBJ2-5; the D call may be TRBD1 or TRBD2 (7 bases each). Germline values: CDR1 SGHAT, CDR2 FQNNGV. V was cut by 5 bases and J by 4 bases, with 17 bases left in between. The CDR3 covers 15 residues. CDR3 region: CASSPGRGLGETQYF. The CDR3 region has the DNA TGTGCCAGCAGCCCGGGGAGGGGGCTCGGAGAGACCCAGTACTTC.